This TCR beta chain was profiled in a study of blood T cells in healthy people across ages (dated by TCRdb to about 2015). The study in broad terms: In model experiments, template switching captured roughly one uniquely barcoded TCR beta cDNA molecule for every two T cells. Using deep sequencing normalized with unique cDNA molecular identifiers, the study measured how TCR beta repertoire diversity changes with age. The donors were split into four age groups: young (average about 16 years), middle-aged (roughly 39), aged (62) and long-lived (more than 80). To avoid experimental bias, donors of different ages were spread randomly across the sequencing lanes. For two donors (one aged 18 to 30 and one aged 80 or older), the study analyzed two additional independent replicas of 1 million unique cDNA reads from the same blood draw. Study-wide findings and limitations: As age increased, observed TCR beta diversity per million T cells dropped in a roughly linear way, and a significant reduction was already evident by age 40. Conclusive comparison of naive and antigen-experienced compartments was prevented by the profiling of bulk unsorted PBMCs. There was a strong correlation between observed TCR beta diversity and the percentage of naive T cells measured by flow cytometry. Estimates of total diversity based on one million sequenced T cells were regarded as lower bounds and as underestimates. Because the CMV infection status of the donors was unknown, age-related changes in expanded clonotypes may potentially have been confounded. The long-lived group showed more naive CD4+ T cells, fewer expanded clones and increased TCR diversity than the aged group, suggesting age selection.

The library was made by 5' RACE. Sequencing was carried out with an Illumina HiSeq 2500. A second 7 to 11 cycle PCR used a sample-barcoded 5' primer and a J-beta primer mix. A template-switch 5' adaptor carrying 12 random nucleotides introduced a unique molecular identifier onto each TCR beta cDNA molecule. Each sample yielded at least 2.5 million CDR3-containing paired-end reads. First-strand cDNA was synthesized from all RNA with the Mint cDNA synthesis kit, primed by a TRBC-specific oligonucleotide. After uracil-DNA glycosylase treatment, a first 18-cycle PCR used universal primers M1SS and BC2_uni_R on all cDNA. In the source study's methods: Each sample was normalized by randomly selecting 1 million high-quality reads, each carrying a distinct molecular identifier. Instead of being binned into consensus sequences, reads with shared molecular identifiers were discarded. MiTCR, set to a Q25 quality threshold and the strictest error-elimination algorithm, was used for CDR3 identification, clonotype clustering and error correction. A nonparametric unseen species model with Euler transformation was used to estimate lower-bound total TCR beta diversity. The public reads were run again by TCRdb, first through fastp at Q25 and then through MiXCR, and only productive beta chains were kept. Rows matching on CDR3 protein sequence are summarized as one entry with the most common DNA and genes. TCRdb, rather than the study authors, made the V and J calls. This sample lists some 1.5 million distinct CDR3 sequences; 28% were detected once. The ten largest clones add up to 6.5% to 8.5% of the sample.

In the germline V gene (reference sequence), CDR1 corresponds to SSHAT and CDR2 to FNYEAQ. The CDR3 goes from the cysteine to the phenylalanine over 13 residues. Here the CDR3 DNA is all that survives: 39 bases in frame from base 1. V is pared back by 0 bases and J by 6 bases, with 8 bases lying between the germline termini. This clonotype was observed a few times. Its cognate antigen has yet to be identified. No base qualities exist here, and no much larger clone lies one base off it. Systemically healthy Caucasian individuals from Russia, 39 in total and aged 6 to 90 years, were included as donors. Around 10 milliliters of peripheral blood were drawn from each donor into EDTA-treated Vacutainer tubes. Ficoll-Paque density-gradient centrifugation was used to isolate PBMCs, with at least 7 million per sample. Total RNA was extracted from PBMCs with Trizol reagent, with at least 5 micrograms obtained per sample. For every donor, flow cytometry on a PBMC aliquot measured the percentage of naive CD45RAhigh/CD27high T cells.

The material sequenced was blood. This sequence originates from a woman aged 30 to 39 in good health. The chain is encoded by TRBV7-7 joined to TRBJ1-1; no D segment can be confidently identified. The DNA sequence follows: TGTGCCAGCAGCTTAGCGCTGGACTCTGAAGCTTTCTTT. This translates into CASSLALDSEAFF.